The sequence of this TCR beta chain was determined in a study of PD-1 blockade in mismatch repair-deficient tumors. Clones were sequenced by immunoSEQ multiplex PCR, and TCRdb holds only the in-frame ones, with some missing. The data show about 22,000 clones, almost 85% seen once. This clone is deemed medium-sized. Germline CDR1 reads MNHNS; CDR2 reads SASEGT. The CDR3 has 15 residues. The V gene end was trimmed by 4 bases and the J gene end by 4 bases; junction bases not matched to a gene: 9. The clonotype was recovered from an adult with mismatch repair-deficient cancer. The material was peripheral blood, obtained 2 weeks after starting pembrolizumab. V is TRBV6-1 and J is TRBJ1-2, with 7 bases matching TRBD1. The CDR3 nucleotides read TGTGCCAGCAGTGCACCGGACAGGCCACTCTATGGCTACACCTTC. It encodes CASSAPDRPLYGYTF.